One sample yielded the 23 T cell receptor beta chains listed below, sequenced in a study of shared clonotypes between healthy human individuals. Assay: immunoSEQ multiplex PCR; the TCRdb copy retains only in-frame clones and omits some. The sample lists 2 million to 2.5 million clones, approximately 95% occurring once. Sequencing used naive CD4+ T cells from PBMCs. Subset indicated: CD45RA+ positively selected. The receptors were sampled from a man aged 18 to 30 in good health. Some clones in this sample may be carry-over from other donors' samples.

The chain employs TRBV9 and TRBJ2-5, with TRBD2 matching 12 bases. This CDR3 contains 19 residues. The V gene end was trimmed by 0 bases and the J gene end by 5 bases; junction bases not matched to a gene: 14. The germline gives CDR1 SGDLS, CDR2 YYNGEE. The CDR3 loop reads CASSVGSLAGGPGRETQYF. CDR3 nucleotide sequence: TGTGCCAGCAGCGTAGGGAGTCTAGCGGGAGGGCCGGGCAGGGAGACCCAGTACTTC.

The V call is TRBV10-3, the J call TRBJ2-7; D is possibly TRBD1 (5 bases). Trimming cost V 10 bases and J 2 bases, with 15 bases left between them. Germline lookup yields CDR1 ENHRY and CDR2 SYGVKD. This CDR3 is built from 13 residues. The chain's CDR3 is CATSVGPTYEQYF. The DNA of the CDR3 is TGTGCCACCTCGGTGGGGCCTACCTACGAGCAGTACTTC.

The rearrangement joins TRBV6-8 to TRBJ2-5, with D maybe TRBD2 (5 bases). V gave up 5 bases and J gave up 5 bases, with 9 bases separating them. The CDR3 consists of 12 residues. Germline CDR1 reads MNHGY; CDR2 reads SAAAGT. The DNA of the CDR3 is TGTGCCAGCAGTGAGGGTGGCGAGACCCAGTACTTC. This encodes CASSEGGETQYF.

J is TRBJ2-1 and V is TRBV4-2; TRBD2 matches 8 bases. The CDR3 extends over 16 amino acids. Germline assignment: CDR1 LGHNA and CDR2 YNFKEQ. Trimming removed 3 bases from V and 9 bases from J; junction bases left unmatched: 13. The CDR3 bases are TGTGCCAGCAGCCAGCAATCCGGGAGGGCCGAAAGTGAGCAGTTCTTC. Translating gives CASSQQSGRAESEQFF.

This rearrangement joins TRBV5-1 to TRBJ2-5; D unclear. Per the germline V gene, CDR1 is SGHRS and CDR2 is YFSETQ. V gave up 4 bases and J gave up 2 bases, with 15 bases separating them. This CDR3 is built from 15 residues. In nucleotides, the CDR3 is TGCGCCAGCAGCCCCCATAGTGGGCTGCAAGAGACCCAGTACTTC. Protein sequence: CASSPHSGLQETQYF.

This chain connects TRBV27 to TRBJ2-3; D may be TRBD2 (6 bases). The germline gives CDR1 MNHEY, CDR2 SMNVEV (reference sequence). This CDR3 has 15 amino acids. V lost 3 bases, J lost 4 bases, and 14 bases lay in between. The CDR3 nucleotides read TGTGCCAGCAGTTTGGGAGCGGGCGGGCCAGATACGCAGTATTTT. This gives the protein CASSLGAGGPDTQYF.

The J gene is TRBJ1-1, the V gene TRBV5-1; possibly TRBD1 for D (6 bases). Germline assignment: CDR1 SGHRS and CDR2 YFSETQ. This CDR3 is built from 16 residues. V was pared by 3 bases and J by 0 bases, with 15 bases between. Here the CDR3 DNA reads TGCGCCAGCAGCTACAGGGCGGGCAGCTTGAACACTGAAGCTTTCTTT. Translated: CASSYRAGSLNTEAFF.

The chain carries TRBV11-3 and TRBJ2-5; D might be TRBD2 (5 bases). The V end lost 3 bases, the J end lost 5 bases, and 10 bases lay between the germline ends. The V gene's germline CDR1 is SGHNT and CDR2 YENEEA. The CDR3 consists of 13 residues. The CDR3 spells CASSFRRWETQYF. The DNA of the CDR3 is TGTGCCAGCAGCTTTAGGAGGTGGGAGACCCAGTACTTC.

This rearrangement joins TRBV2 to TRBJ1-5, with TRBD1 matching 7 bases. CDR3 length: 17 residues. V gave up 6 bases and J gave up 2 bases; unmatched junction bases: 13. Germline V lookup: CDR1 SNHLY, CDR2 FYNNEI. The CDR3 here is CASSDREVFSGNQPQHF. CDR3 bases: TGTGCCAGCAGCGACAGGGAGGTTTTTTCGGGCAATCAGCCCCAGCATTTT.

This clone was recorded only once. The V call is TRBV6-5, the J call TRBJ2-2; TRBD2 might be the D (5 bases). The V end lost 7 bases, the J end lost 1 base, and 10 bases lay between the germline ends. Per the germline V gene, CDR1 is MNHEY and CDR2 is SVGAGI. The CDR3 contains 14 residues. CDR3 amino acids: CASIGLQNTGELFF. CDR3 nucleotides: TGTGCCAGCATAGGACTCCAGAACACCGGGGAGCTGTTTTTT.

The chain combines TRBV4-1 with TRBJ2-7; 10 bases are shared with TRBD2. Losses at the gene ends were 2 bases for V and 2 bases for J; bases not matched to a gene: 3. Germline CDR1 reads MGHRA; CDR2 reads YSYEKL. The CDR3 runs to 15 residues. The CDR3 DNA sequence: TGCGCCAGCAGCCAAAATCTAGCGGGGGCCTACGAGCAGTACTTC. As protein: CASSQNLAGAYEQYF.

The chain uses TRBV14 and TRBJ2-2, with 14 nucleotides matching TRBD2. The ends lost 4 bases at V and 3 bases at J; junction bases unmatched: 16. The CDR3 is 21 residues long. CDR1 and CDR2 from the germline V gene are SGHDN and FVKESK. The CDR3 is CASSRTRRTSGRRLDTGELFF. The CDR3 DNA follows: TGTGCCAGCAGCCGAACCCGTCGGACTAGCGGGAGGAGGTTGGACACCGGGGAGCTGTTTTTT.

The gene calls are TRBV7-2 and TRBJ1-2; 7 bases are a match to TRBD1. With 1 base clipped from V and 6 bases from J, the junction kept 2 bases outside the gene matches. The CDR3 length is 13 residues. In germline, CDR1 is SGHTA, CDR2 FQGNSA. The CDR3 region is CASSLETGNGYTF. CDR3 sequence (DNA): TGTGCCAGCAGCTTAGAGACAGGGAATGGCTACACCTTC.

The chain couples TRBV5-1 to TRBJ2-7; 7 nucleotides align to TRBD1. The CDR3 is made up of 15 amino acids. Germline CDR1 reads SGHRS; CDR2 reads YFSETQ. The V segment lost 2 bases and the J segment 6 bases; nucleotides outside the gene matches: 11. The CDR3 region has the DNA TGCGCCAGCAGCTTCCAGGGTGGGACAGTGCTCGAGCAGTACTTC. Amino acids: CASSFQGGTVLEQYF.

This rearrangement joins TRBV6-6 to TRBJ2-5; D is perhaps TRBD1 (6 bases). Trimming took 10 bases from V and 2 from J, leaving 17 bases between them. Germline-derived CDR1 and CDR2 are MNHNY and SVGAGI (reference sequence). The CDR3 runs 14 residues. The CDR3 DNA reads TGTGCCACCCGAGACAGGTGGGCGCAAGAGACCCAGTACTTC. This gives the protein CATRDRWAQETQYF.

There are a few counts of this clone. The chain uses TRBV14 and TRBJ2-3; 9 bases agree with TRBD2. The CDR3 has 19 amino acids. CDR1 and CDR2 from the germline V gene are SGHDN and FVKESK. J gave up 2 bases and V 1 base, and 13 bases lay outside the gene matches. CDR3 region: CASSQGGLAGRRYTDTQYF. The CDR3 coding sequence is TGTGCCAGCAGCCAAGGAGGGCTAGCGGGGAGACGATACACAGATACGCAGTATTTT.

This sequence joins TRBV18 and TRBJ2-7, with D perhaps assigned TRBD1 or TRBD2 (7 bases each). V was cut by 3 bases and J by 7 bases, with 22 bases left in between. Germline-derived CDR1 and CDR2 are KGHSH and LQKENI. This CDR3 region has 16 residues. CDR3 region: CASSPSSPAGQMEQYF. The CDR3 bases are TGTGCCAGCTCACCCAGTTCGCCAGCGGGACAGATGGAGCAGTACTTC.

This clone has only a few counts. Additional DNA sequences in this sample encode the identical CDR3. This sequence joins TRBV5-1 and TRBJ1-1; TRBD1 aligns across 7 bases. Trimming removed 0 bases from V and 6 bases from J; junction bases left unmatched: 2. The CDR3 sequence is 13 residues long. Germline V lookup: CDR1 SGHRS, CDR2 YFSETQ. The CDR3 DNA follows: TGCGCCAGCAGCTTGGGGACAGGCCCTGAAGCTTTCTTT. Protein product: CASSLGTGPEAFF.

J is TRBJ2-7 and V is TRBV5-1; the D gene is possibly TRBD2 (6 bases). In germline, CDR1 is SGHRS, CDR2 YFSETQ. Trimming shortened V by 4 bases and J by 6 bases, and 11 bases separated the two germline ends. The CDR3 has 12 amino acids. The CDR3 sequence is CASSGEDGEQYF. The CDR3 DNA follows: TGCGCCAGCAGCGGGGAGGACGGCGAGCAGTACTTC.

For the CDR3, the DNA is TGTGCCAGCAGCGAGGTGCCCGGAAACACCATATATTTT. Protein: CASSEVPGNTIYF. The chain uses TRBV28 and TRBJ1-3, with no clear D. CDR3 size: 13 residues. Between the trimmed V and J ends, which lost 6 bases and 4 bases, there was a span of 10 bases. The V gene's germline CDR1 is MDHEN and CDR2 SYDVKM.

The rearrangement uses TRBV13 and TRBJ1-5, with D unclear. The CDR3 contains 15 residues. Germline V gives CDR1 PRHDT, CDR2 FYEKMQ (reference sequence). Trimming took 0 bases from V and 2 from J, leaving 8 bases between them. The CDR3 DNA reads TGTGCCAGCAGCTTAGGGGCCCGCGGCAATCAGCCCCAGCATTTT. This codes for CASSLGARGNQPQHF.

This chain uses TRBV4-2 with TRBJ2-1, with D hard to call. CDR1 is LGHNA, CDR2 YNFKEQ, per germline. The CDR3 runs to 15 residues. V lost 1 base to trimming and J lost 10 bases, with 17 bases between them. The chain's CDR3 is CASSQVRASPPEQFF. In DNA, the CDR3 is TGTGCCAGCAGCCAAGTTCGCGCCTCCCCGCCGGAGCAGTTCTTC.

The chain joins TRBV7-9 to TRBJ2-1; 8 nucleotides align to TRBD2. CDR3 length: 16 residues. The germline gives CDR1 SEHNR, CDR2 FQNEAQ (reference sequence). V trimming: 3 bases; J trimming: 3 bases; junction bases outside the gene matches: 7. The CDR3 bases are TGTGCCAGCAGCTTCACTAGCGGAAAGTACTACAATGAGCAGTTCTTC. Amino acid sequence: CASSFTSGKYYNEQFF.